Only one count was recorded for the clone carrying this T cell receptor beta chain. Its antigen is unknown. This sample stems from a study of OX40 agonist ivuxolimab in advanced cancers. Study findings and constraints: CD8+ T cells (on average) carried more expanded clones than CD4+ T cells. Undetermined was the antigen specificity of the expanded peripheral T cells.

The length of the CDR3 is 14 residues. Germline-derived CDR1 and CDR2 are MDHEN and SYDVKM. The V end was cut by 6 bases, the J end by 1 base, with 12 bases between. Only in-frame clones appear in the TCRdb table, and some are missing; sequencing was by immunoSEQ multiplex PCR. The table lists some 100,000 clones, under 95% of them singletons, with approximately 0.58% in the top ten. The starting material was CD4+ or CD8+ T cells sorted from blood, obtained in a trial of the OX40 agonist ivuxolimab. This chain links TRBV28 with TRBJ1-1; a weak D match, TRBD1 (6 bases). The sequence derives from an adult with an advanced solid tumor such as melanoma, head and neck, liver or kidney cancer. CDR3 in amino acids: CASRDRPGNTEAFF. The CDR3 DNA reads as TGTGCCAGCAGAGACAGGCCTGGGAACACTGAAGCTTTCTTT.